Following are 7 T cell receptor beta chains from one sample sequenced in a study of T-cell memory formation after mild COVID-19. TCRdb reprocessed the 5' RACE reads via MiXCR and lists one record per CDR3 protein. The repertoire has hundreds of thousands of distinct CDR3 sequences, roughly 18% of them found once; the top ten carry 12%. Sequenced material: PBMCs or a T cell subset sorted from them (not recorded which). These receptors all come from an adult woman who had mild COVID-19 (a few samples of this study predate the infection). Cell type and time point are not known.

V gene TRBV4-3 combines with J gene TRBJ2-7; D is possibly TRBD1 (5 bases). Trimming shortened V by 0 bases and J by 0 bases, and 9 bases separated the two germline ends. CDR3 length: 15 amino acids. CDR1 and CDR2 from the germline V gene are LGHNA and YSLEER. CDR3 sequence reads: CASSQDYQGSYEQYF. The CDR3 nucleotides read TGCGCCAGCAGCCAAGATTATCAGGGCTCCTACGAGCAGTACTTC.

There are a few counts of this clonotype. This chain links TRBV7-2 with TRBJ2-1; a possible D gene is TRBD2 (5 bases). Between the trimmed V and J ends, which lost 1 base and 3 bases, there was a span of 13 bases. Germline CDR1 reads SGHTA; CDR2 reads FQGNSA. This CDR3 has 16 residues. The DNA for the CDR3 is TGTGCCAGCAGCTTAGTCTCTAGCAGAGGCTACAATGAGCAGTTCTTC. Translated: CASSLVSSRGYNEQFF.

The sample holds a few counts of this clonotype. V is TRBV9 and J is TRBJ2-7; 9 bases map to TRBD2. V shed 1 base and J 1 base; nucleotides not matched to a gene: 6. CDR3 size: 16 residues. CDR1 and CDR2 from the germline V gene are SGDLS and YYNGEE. The CDR3 nucleotides are TGTGCCAGCAGCGTATCCGGGACTAGCCCTTCCTACGAGCAGTACTTC. This gives the protein CASSVSGTSPSYEQYF.

This clonotype was detected a few times. The chain links TRBV29-1 to TRBJ2-1; D unclear. From germline, CDR1 is SQVTM and CDR2 ANQGSEA. V lost 4 bases, J lost 3 bases, and 16 bases lay in between. This CDR3 is built from 15 residues. The CDR3 is CSVGVGNPLYNEQFF. As DNA, the CDR3 is TGCAGCGTTGGGGTGGGAAACCCCCTCTACAATGAGCAGTTCTTC.

This clonotype has a handful of counts. The rearrangement links TRBV20-1 to TRBJ2-7, with D hard to call. CDR3 length: 12 residues. Trimming stripped 5 bases from V and 2 bases from J, with 10 bases between. The V gene's germline CDR1 is DFQATT and CDR2 SNEGSKA (reference sequence). The CDR3 loop reads CSARLGTYEQYF. The CDR3 DNA follows: TGCAGTGCTCGACTGGGAACCTACGAGCAGTACTTC.

The rearrangement links TRBV6-2 or TRBV6-3 to TRBJ2-6; D is uncertain. The CDR3 loop spans 16 amino acids. Germline V gives CDR1 MNHEY, CDR2 SVGEGT. The V gene lost 3 bases and the J gene lost 0 bases, with 9 bases spanning the gap. The CDR3 sequence: CASSYFDISGANVLTF. The CDR3 DNA is TGTGCCAGCAGTTATTTCGATATCTCTGGGGCCAACGTCCTGACTTTC.

This chain joins TRBV6-2 or TRBV6-3 and TRBJ2-1, with a tentative D call TRBD2 (6 bases). Germline values: CDR1 MNHEY, CDR2 SVGEGT. This CDR3 spans 15 amino acids. The V end was cut by 7 bases, the J end by 7 bases, with 20 bases between. CDR3 nucleotide sequence: TGTGCCAGCACCAACGGAGGGAATATCGGAAATGAGCAGTTCTTC. Translating it yields CASTNGGNIGNEQFF.